This T cell receptor (beta chain) is drawn from a study of T cell repertoires in cytomegalovirus infection. On the study more broadly: From public TCR beta signatures came an indication of both CMV infection and matching HLA type.

One entry per CDR3 protein results from TCRdb running MiXCR on the reads. The table shows about 320,000 distinct CDR3 sequences, with around a tenth occurring only once. This clonotype was counted at least ten times. Germline CDR1 and CDR2: LNHDA and SQIVND (reference sequence). Trimming took 1 base from V and 4 from J; bases not matched to a gene: 7. CDR3 length equals 15 residues. The V call is TRBV19, the J call TRBJ2-7; TRBD2 agrees at 7 bases. The material sequenced was PBMCs. The origin of this receptor is a human donor in good health (CMV status not recorded). Some clones in this sample may be carry-over from other donors' samples. CDR3 region: CASSIGASGGYEQYF. The DNA for the CDR3 is TGTGCCAGTAGTATAGGGGCATCGGGGGGATACGAGCAGTACTTC.